Following are 25 T cell receptor beta chains from one sample sequenced in a study of OX40 agonist ivuxolimab in advanced cancers. Assay used: immunoSEQ multiplex PCR; TCRdb lists only in-frame clones, some missing. This table holds 90,000 to 95,000 clones, approximately 89% found once. Sequencing used CD4+ or CD8+ T cells sorted from blood, obtained in a trial of the OX40 agonist ivuxolimab. The source is an adult with an advanced solid tumor such as melanoma, head and neck, liver or kidney cancer.

The chain carries TRBV4-2 and TRBJ1-5; D is uncertain. Trimming cost V 0 bases and J 3 bases, with 9 bases left between them. Germline V gene data show CDR1 as LGHNA and CDR2 as YNFKEQ. The CDR3 is made up of 15 amino acids. CDR3 in amino acids: CASSQDYRVNQPQHF. The CDR3 DNA follows: TGTGCCAGCAGCCAAGATTACCGCGTCAATCAGCCCCAGCATTTT.

This rearrangement joins TRBV27 to TRBJ2-5; D is possibly TRBD2 (6 bases). V was pared by 4 bases and J by 5 bases, with 14 bases between. The CDR3 spans 14 residues. CDR1 is MNHEY, CDR2 SMNVEV, per germline (reference sequence). The DNA for the CDR3 is TGTGCCAGCAGTTATCTAGCGACACTCGAGACCCAGTACTTC. Residues: CASSYLATLETQYF.

The V call is TRBV28, the J call TRBJ1-1; TRBD1 might be the D (5 bases). The V end lost 6 bases, the J end lost 7 bases, and 15 bases lay between the germline ends. This CDR3 has 13 amino acids. Germline CDR1 reads MDHEN; CDR2 reads SYDVKM. The CDR3 loop reads CASRTGLTIEAFF. In DNA, the CDR3 is TGTGCCAGCAGAACGGGACTGACTATTGAAGCTTTCTTT.

This clone occurred once. The CDR3 nucleotides read TGTGCCAGCAGTAGGGGACAGATCCAGTACTTC. This translates into CASSRGQIQYF. The chain is built from TRBV6-6 and TRBJ2-5; 7 bases line up with TRBD1. This CDR3 has 11 amino acids. With 5 bases clipped from V and 10 bases from J, the junction kept 4 bases outside the gene matches. CDR1 and CDR2 from the germline V gene are MNHNY and SVGAGI (reference sequence).

J is TRBJ2-1 and V is TRBV27; TRBD2 might be the D (5 bases). Germline loops: CDR1 MNHEY, CDR2 SMNVEV (reference sequence). The CDR3 sequence is 14 residues long. The V end lost 3 bases, the J end lost 5 bases, and 11 bases lay between the germline ends. The CDR3 spells CASSFGGRNNEQFF. The CDR3 nucleotides read TGTGCCAGCAGTTTTGGCGGGCGGAACAATGAGCAGTTCTTC.

The chain employs TRBV30 and TRBJ1-2; 7 bases fit TRBD1. J was trimmed by 4 bases and V by 2 bases; bases with no gene match: 10. The germline V gene encodes CDR1 GTSNPN and CDR2 SVGIG (reference sequence). The CDR3 consists of 15 residues. The DNA for the CDR3 is TGTGCCTGGAGTAGAGGGACAGCGGCTTCCTATGGCTACACCTTC. Translation gives CAWSRGTAASYGYTF. Looking up the rest from reference TRBV30 and TRBJ1-2 gives the full variable domain: SQTIHQWPATLVQPVGSPLSLECTVEGTSNPNLYWYRQAAGRGLQLLFYSVGIGQISSEVPQNLSASRPQDRQFILSSKKLLLSDSGFYLCAWSRGTAASYGYTFGSGTRLTVV.

This clone was observed a single time. The V and J genes are TRBV5-1 and TRBJ1-1, with D perhaps TRBD1 (5 bases). The CDR3 runs 11 residues. V dropped 5 bases and J dropped 8 bases, with 10 bases sitting between them. Per the germline V gene, CDR1 is SGHRS and CDR2 is YFSETQ. The CDR3 spells CASRGAREAFF. In nucleotides, the CDR3 is TGCGCCAGCAGAGGGGCGCGAGAAGCTTTCTTT.

CDR3 bases: TGTGCCAGCAGCCAAGACCCGGGGGTGGATCAGCCCCAGCATTTT. Amino acids: CASSQDPGVDQPQHF. The chain links TRBV7-9 to TRBJ1-5, with a possible D match to TRBD1 (5 bases). Germline lookup yields CDR1 SEHNR and CDR2 FQNEAQ (reference sequence). The CDR3 consists of 15 residues. Trimming took 5 bases from V and 5 from J, leaving 16 bases between them.

The J gene is TRBJ2-1, the V gene TRBV11-3; 7 bases fit TRBD2. J was trimmed by 16 bases and V by 1 base; bases with no gene match: 10. This CDR3 has 13 amino acids. CDR1 SGHNT and CDR2 YENEEA come from the germline V gene. The CDR3 DNA sequence: TGTGCCAGCAGCTTAGGGTCGGGCAAGCGGGATTTCTTC. Residues: CASSLGSGKRDFF.

This clone has only one observation. The chain links TRBV7-9 to TRBJ1-1, with D possibly being TRBD1 (6 bases). The CDR3 is made up of 12 amino acids. V lost 3 bases and J lost 11, with 13 bases in between. Germline CDR1 is SEHNR and CDR2 is FQNEAQ (reference sequence). The CDR3 loop is CASSLVSGDAFF. CDR3 DNA: TGTGCCAGCAGCTTGGTGTCAGGGGACGCTTTCTTT.

The CDR3 DNA reads as TGTGCCTGGAGGGGGGGGAGCTTCGGCACTGAAGCTTTCTTT. Translating it yields CAWRGGSFGTEAFF. The rearrangement links TRBV30 to TRBJ1-1, with a weak D call TRBD1 (5 bases). Germline CDR1 is GTSNPN and CDR2 is SVGIG (reference sequence). V lost 3 bases and J 4 bases, leaving 15 bases between the germline ends. This CDR3 comprises 14 residues.

This clone was recorded once. This chain joins TRBV2 and TRBJ1-1, with TRBD1 identical over 7 bases. CDR3 size: 13 residues. CDR1 and CDR2 from the germline V gene are SNHLY and FYNNEI. V shed 6 bases and J 7 bases; nucleotides not matched to a gene: 8. CDR3: CASSETGVGEAFF. CDR3 DNA: TGTGCCAGCAGCGAAACAGGGGTGGGTGAAGCTTTCTTT.

This clone was counted only a few times. This sequence joins TRBV5-1 and TRBJ2-7, with D tentatively TRBD1 (7 bases). The length of the CDR3 is 17 residues. Trimming took off 0 bases at V and 0 bases at J, with 16 bases between the two ends. CDR1 and CDR2 from the germline V gene are SGHRS and YFSETQ. The CDR3 loop is CASSLAAGTAGSYEQYF. CDR3 DNA sequence: TGCGCCAGCAGCTTGGCCGCGGGGACAGCCGGCTCCTACGAGCAGTACTTC.

The chain employs TRBV9 and TRBJ2-3, with a possible D match to TRBD1 (5 bases). Germline loops: CDR1 SGDLS, CDR2 YYNGEE. The CDR3 is made up of 16 amino acids. The ends were cut back, 0 bases at V and 1 base at J, with 12 bases in the middle. CDR3 amino acids: CASSVVGRGRTDTQYF. The CDR3 region has the DNA TGTGCCAGCAGCGTAGTGGGAAGGGGTCGCACAGATACGCAGTATTTT.

This clone was counted a few times. This sample also contains other DNA sequences that code for the same CDR3. The gene calls are TRBV19 and TRBJ1-2; D is unclear. This CDR3 has 12 amino acids. Trimming left V 2 bases short and J 4 bases short, with 5 bases between. The germline gives CDR1 LNHDA, CDR2 SQIVND (reference sequence). The CDR3 protein is CASSISVYGYTF. Written as DNA, the CDR3 is TGTGCCAGTAGTATATCAGTCTATGGCTACACCTTC.

The V gene is TRBV20-1, the J gene TRBJ2-5; D call uncertain. The germline V gene encodes CDR1 DFQATT and CDR2 SNEGSKA (reference sequence). The CDR3 covers 10 residues. Trimming took 5 bases from V and 3 from J, leaving 4 bases between them. CDR3 sequence (DNA): TGCAGTGCTGATAAAGAGACCCAGTACTTC. Its translation is CSADKETQYF.

The rearrangement joins TRBV23-1 to TRBJ2-7; TRBD1 matches at 7 bases. TRBV23-1 is an ORF, with its function uncertain. CDR3 size: 18 residues. With V trimmed by 2 bases and J by 7 bases, 20 bases remained unmatched. CDR3 sequence: CASSQPITDRERSWEQYF. The CDR3 region has the DNA TGCGCCAGCAGTCAACCTATAACCGACAGGGAGCGGTCGTGGGAGCAGTACTTC.

The rearrangement uses TRBV7-2 and TRBJ1-5; 11 bases are shared with TRBD1. The germline V gene has CDR1 SGHTA and CDR2 FQGNSA. This CDR3 spans 15 amino acids. J gave up 4 bases and V 5 bases, and 4 bases lay outside the gene matches. CDR3 amino acids: CASSQGTGGNQPQHF. For the CDR3, the DNA is TGTGCCAGCAGCCAAGGGACAGGGGGGAATCAGCCCCAGCATTTT.

The chain uses TRBV19 and TRBJ1-2, with TRBD1 identical over 8 bases. The V gene end was trimmed by 7 bases and the J gene end by 5 bases; junction bases not matched to a gene: 6. The CDR3 has 13 amino acids. Germline CDR1 is LNHDA and CDR2 is SQIVND (reference sequence). In DNA, the CDR3 is TGTGCCAGTAACCCGACAGGGGCATATGGCTACACCTTC. This sequence encodes CASNPTGAYGYTF.

This clone was detected only a few times. The gene calls are TRBV9 and TRBJ1-4, with 8 bases matching TRBD1. The ends lost 4 bases at V and 7 bases at J; junction bases unmatched: 6. CDR3 size: 14 residues. Germline values: CDR1 SGDLS, CDR2 YYNGEE. CDR3 sequence (DNA): TGTGCCAGCAGCTTGGACAGGGAGGTTGAAAAACTGTTTTTT. It is translated as CASSLDREVEKLFF.

This chain connects TRBV18 to TRBJ1-1; TRBD1 aligns across 8 bases. The CDR3 extends over 19 amino acids. The ends lost 3 bases at V and 3 bases at J; junction bases unmatched: 18. CDR1 is KGHSH, CDR2 LQKENI, per germline. The CDR3: CASSPWTGMVGQADTEAFF. The CDR3 DNA follows: TGTGCCAGCTCACCCTGGACAGGGATGGTGGGACAAGCGGACACTGAAGCTTTCTTT.

The chain links TRBV5-4 to TRBJ2-3, with 13 positions matching TRBD2. This CDR3 has 16 amino acids. With V trimmed by 2 bases and J by 1 base, 1 base remained unmatched. In germline, CDR1 is SGHNT, CDR2 YYREEE (reference sequence). The DNA of the CDR3 is TGTGCCAGCAGCTTTACTAGCGGGAGGGGCACAGATACGCAGTATTTT. Protein: CASSFTSGRGTDTQYF.

Many counts were recorded for this clone. This rearrangement joins TRBV5-6 to TRBJ1-5; D unclear. Germline V gene sequence: CDR1 SGHDT, CDR2 YYEEEE. The V end lost 4 bases, the J end lost 7 bases, and 15 bases lay between the germline ends. The CDR3 extends over 14 amino acids. The chain's CDR3 is CASSRLARLQPQHF. The CDR3 DNA reads TGTGCCAGCAGCCGCTTGGCACGGCTCCAGCCCCAGCATTTT.

The chain uses TRBV29-1 and TRBJ1-1; the match to TRBD1 covers 9 bases. CDR1 and CDR2 from the germline V gene are SQVTM and ANQGSEA. This CDR3 comprises 15 residues. Trimming cost V 4 bases and J 5 bases; bases outside gene matches: 11. The CDR3 DNA sequence: TGCAGCGTTGTGCGCCTCCGGACAGGGGCAACTGAAGCTTTCTTT. Its translation: CSVVRLRTGATEAFF.

This chain joins TRBV5-1 and TRBJ2-1; TRBD2 aligns across 7 bases. The V and J ends lost 1 base and 6 bases, in that order; junction bases with no gene match: 7. The CDR3 extends over 15 amino acids. Germline assignment: CDR1 SGHRS and CDR2 YFSETQ. The CDR3 coding sequence is TGCGCCAGCAGCTTGAGGGCTAGCGGAAGCAATGAGCAGTTCTTC. Translating gives CASSLRASGSNEQFF.